This TCR beta chain was obtained from a study of regulatory T cells in long-lasting Graves disease. This clonotype was seen a few times. As yet, its antigen is unknown. Notes on the study in general: Clonotypes that were public and shared totalled some 2,900 in persistent patients versus 966 in new patients. It was in persistent disease that TRBV28, TRBJ1-2 and TRBJ2-5 were favored.

The authors built TCR beta libraries using iRepertoire HTBI primers and Arm-PCR of CDR3 regions. TCRdb called the multiplex PCR reads again in MiXCR, with one record for every CDR3 protein. The sample includes 400,000 to 450,000 distinct CDR3 sequences, about 15% of them seen just once. CDR3 length: 17 amino acids. Germline loops: CDR1 MNHEY, CDR2 SVGEGT. V lost 2 bases to trimming and J lost 0 bases, with 16 bases between them. Time point indicated: newly diagnosed GD, antithyroid drugs for less than 3 months. Scientists built the TCR library using RNA that was extracted from PBMCs. The same data also went into a second study, on T cells in Graves' hyperthyroidism and ophthalmopathy. As that report states: Most expanded thyroid clonotypes above 0.001 also appeared in blood. By a 13 V-J model, ophthalmopathy was set apart from stable hyperthyroidism.

The chain joins TRBV6-2 or TRBV6-3 to TRBJ1-2, with D perhaps matching TRBD1 (5 bases). This clonotype was obtained from a woman aged 25-40 years with Graves disease. Specimen: peripheral blood mononuclear cells (PBMCs), collected at new diagnosis, from a patient treated with antithyroid drugs. CDR3 sequence (DNA): TGTGCCAGCAGTTACCTGACAGACCGGGAAGCTAACTATGGCTACACCTTC. The encoded protein is CASSYLTDREANYGYTF.